This is a list of T cell receptor beta chains from one sample in a study of human T cells and chemical hapten exposure. TCRdb reprocessed the RACE reads with MiXCR, giving one entry per CDR3 protein. The sample records about 260,000 distinct CDR3 sequences, roughly 8.9% being singletons. Sequencing was performed on whole blood, taken in connection with sensitization to the hapten diphenylcyclopropenone (DPC). Receptors originate from a woman in her thirties or forties with alopecia areata. Some clones in this sample may be carry-over from other donors' samples. Both conserved end residues are part of each CDR3. The D gene is left open where the match is weak. Only some rows state a clone size, as once, few, many or a class for expanded clones.

J gene,D gene,V gene,clone size,CDR3 protein,CDR3 DNA
TRBJ2-3,NA,TRBV9,few,CASSGGITDTQYF,TGTGCCAGCAGCGGGGGGATCACAGATACGCAGTATTTT
TRBJ2-2,NA,TRBV28,few,CASSSSGELFF,TGTGCCAGCAGTTCTTCCGGGGAGCTGTTTTTT
TRBJ2-3,NA,TRBV5-1,NA,CASSLGNNGGDTQYF,TGCGCCAGCAGCTTGGGAAACAACGGAGGGGATACGCAGTATTTT
TRBJ2-5,TRBD2,TRBV7-2,NA,CASSPGRLAGGSQETQYF,TGTGCCAGCAGCCCCGGCCGACTAGCGGGAGGGTCTCAAGAGACCCAGTACTTC
TRBJ1-2,TRBD1,TRBV5-1,few,CASRPGRGQVKENYGYTF,TGCGCCAGCAGACCCGGTAGGGGACAGGTTAAAGAAAACTATGGCTACACCTTC
TRBJ2-2,TRBD2,TRBV27,few,CASSYGRATGELFF,TGTGCCAGCAGTTACGGGAGGGCCACCGGGGAGCTGTTTTTT
TRBJ2-5,TRBD1,TRBV24-1,few,CATRGQGKETQYF,TGTGCCACCAGAGGACAGGGTAAAGAGACCCAGTACTTC
TRBJ2-6,NA,TRBV28,NA,CATSAHTSGANVLTF,TGTGCCACTTCGGCCCACACCTCTGGGGCCAACGTCCTGACTTTC
TRBJ2-7,NA,TRBV7-2,NA,CASSQGTPLEQYF,TGTGCCAGCAGCCAAGGGACGCCCCTCGAGCAGTACTTC
TRBJ2-3,TRBD2,TRBV11-3,many,CASSPRSGTADTQYF,TGTGCCAGCAGCCCTCGTAGCGGGACGGCAGATACGCAGTATTTT
TRBJ2-6,NA,TRBV4-2,many,CASSQAEGGAGANVLTF,TGTGCCAGCAGCCAGGCTGAGGGAGGTGCAGGGGCCAACGTCCTGACTTTC
TRBJ2-1,TRBD2,TRBV20-1,few,CSVTTSGGNEQFF,TGCAGTGTCACAACTAGCGGAGGGAATGAGCAGTTCTTC
TRBJ2-2,NA,TRBV24-1,NA,CATSAVKNTGELFF,TGTGCCACCAGTGCCGTCAAGAACACCGGGGAGCTGTTTTTT
TRBJ2-2,TRBD2,TRBV11-2,few,CASSFAGGGTGELFF,TGTGCCAGCAGCTTCGCGGGAGGAGGGACCGGGGAGCTGTTTTTT
TRBJ2-5,NA,TRBV28,many,CASSLGGFQETQYF,TGTGCCAGCAGTTTAGGTGGCTTCCAAGAGACCCAGTACTTC
TRBJ1-1,NA,TRBV6-1,NA,CASKEGINTEAFF,TGTGCCAGCAAAGAGGGAATCAACACTGAAGCTTTCTTT
TRBJ2-7,TRBD2,TRBV27,NA,CASSWGLAGAKEQYF,TGTGCCAGCAGTTGGGGGCTAGCGGGAGCTAAAGAGCAGTACTTC
TRBJ2-1,TRBD2,TRBV28,few,CASRIAGVRREQFF,TGTGCCAGCAGGATAGCGGGGGTCCGACGGGAGCAGTTCTTC
TRBJ2-7,TRBD2,TRBV28,few,CASSSGGRSTFF,TGTGCCAGCAGTTCGGGGGGGAGGTCCACATTTTTC
TRBJ2-5,NA,TRBV7-2,NA,CASRRTVYQETQYF,TGTGCCAGCAGACGGACAGTTTACCAAGAGACCCAGTACTTC
TRBJ2-2,TRBD1,TRBV20-1,few,CSAPRQGQGHTGELFF,TGCAGTGCCCCGAGACAGGGACAGGGGCACACCGGGGAGCTGTTTTTT
TRBJ1-6,NA,TRBV20-1,many,CSARRADSPLHF,TGCAGTGCTAGACGGGCCGATTCACCCCTCCACTTT